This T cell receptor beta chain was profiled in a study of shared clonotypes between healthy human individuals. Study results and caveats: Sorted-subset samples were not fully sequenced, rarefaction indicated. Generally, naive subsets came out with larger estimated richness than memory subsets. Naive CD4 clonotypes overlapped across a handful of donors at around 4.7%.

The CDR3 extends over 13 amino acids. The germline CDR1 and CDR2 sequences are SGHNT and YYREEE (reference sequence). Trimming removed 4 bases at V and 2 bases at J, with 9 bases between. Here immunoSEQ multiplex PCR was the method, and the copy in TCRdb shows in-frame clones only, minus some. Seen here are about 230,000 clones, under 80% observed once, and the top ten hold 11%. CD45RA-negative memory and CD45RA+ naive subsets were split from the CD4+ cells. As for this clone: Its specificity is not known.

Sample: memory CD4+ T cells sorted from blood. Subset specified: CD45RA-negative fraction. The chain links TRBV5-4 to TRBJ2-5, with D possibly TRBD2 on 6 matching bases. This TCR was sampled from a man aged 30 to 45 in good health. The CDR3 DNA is TGTGCCAGCAGCCGGGACTCGCAAGAGACCCAGTACTTC. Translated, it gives CASSRDSQETQYF.